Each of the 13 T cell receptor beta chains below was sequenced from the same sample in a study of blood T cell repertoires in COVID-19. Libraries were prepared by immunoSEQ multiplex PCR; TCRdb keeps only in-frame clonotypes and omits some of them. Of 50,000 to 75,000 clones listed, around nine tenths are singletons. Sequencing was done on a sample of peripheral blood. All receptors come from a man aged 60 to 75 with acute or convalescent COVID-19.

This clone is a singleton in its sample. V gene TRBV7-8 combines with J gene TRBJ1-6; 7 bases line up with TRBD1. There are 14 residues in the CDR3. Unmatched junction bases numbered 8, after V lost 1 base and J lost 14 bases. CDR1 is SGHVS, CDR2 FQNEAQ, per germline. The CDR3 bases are TGTGCCAGCAGCTTAGAGGCCAGGGGGTTAACCCTCCACTTT. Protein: CASSLEARGLTLHF.

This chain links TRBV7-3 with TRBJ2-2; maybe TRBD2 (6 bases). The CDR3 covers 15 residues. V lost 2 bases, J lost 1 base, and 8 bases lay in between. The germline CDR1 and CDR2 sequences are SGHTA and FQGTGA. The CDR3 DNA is TGTGCCAGCAGCTTAGGAGGGAGGAACACCGGGGAGCTGTTTTTT. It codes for CASSLGGRNTGELFF.

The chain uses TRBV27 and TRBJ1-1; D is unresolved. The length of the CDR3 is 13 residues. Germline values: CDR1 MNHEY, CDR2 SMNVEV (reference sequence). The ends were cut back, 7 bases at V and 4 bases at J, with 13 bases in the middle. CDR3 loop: CASNPGRGTEAFF. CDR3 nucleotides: TGTGCCAGCAATCCGGGGAGAGGCACTGAAGCTTTCTTT.

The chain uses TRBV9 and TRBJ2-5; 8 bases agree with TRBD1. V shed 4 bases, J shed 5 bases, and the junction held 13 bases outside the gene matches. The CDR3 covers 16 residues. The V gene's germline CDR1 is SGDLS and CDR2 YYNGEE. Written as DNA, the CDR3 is TGTGCCAGCAGCCCCTTTACAGGGGGTGGCGATGAGACCCAGTACTTC. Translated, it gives CASSPFTGGGDETQYF.

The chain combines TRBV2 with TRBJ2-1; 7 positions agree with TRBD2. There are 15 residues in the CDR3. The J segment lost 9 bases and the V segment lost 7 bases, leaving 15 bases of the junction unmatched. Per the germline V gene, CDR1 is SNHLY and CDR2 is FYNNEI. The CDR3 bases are TGTGCCAGCAACGAAGTGTCAGGAGCGGGGAGTGAGCAGTTCTTC. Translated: CASNEVSGAGSEQFF.

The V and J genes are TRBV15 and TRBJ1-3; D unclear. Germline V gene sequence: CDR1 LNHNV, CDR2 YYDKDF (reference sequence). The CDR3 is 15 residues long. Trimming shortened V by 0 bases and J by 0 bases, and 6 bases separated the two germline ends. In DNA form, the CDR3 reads TGTGCCACCAGCAGAGAAGCCTCCTCTGGAAACACCATATATTTT. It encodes CATSREASSGNTIYF.

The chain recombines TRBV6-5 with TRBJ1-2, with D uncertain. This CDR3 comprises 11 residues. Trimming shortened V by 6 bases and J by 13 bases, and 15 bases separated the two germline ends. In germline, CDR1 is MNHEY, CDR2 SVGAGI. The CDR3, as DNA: TGTGCCAGCAGCAGAACCGTCCCGATCACCTTC. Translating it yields CASSRTVPITF.

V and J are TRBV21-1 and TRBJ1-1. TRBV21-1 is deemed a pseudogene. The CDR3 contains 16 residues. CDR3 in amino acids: CASSPTVRGTNTEAFF. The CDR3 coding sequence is TGTGCCAGCAGCCCCACCGTTCGGGGAACGAACACTGAAGCTTTCTTT.

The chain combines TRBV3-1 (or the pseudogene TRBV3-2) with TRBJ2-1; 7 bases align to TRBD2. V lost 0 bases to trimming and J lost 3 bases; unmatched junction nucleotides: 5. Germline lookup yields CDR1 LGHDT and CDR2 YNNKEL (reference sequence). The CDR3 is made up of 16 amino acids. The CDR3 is CASSQEGLAGYNEQFF. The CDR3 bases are TGTGCCAGCAGCCAAGAGGGGTTAGCGGGCTACAATGAGCAGTTCTTC.

CDR3 sequence: CASSRSPTGGTEAFF. In DNA form, the CDR3 reads TGTGCCAGCAGCCGCTCTCCGACAGGGGGCACTGAAGCTTTCTTT. The chain combines TRBV7-9 with TRBJ1-1; 9 bases map to TRBD1. This CDR3 has 15 residues. J was trimmed by 4 bases and V by 5 bases; bases with no gene match: 8. Germline V gene data show CDR1 as SEHNR and CDR2 as FQNEAQ (reference sequence).

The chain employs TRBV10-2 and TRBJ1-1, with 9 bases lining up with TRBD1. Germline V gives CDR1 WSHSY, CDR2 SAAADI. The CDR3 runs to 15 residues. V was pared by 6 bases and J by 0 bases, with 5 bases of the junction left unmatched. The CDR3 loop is CASRPGQGMNTEAFF. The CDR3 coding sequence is TGCGCCAGCAGGCCGGGACAGGGAATGAACACTGAAGCTTTCTTT.

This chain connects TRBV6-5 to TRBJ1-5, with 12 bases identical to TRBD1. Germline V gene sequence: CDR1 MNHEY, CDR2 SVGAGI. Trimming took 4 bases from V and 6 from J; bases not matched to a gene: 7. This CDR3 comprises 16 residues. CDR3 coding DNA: TGTGCCAGCAGTTCCACCGGGACAGGGGGCGGTCAGCCCCAGCATTTT. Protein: CASSSTGTGGGQPQHF.

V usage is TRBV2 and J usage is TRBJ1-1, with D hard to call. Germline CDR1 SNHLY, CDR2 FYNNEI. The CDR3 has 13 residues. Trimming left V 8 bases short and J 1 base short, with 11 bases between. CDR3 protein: CASGVQQNTEAFF. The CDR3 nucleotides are TGTGCCAGCGGTGTACAGCAGAACACTGAAGCTTTCTTT.